The following is a T cell receptor (beta chain) sequence with its context. Clones were sequenced by immunoSEQ multiplex PCR, and TCRdb holds only the in-frame ones, with some missing. The sample shows about 200,000 clones, around 75% of them seen only once. Seattle patients were enrolled while actively infected and followed longitudinally. This sample stems from a study of blood T cell repertoires in COVID-19. Study overall: Samples representing acute and convalescent COVID-19 were sourced from the United States, Italy and Spain.

The sequence was obtained from a middle-aged woman with COVID-19, enrolled during active disease. Sequencing was performed on peripheral blood.

The CDR3 reads CASSPMAPSSGANVLTF. CDR3 DNA: TGTGCCAGCTCACCAATGGCTCCCAGCTCTGGGGCCAACGTCCTGACTTTC. The chain couples TRBV18 to TRBJ2-6; D unresolved. Germline-derived CDR1 and CDR2 are KGHSH and LQKENI. V gave up 2 bases and J gave up 0 bases, with 11 bases separating them. There are 17 residues in the CDR3.